This entry lists 29 T cell receptor beta chains sequenced from one sample in a study of shared T cell receptors in the human thymus. Generated by immunoSEQ multiplex PCR, the TCRdb table keeps only in-frame clones and is missing some. This sample has about 660,000 clones, with around 89% found just once. These data also formed part of another study, on human thymus T cells.

Source material: thymocytes. The receptors originated from a boy in the first two years of life with a congenital heart defect.

In nucleotides, the CDR3 is TGTGCCAGCAGTGTGAGAGGGAGGAACACCGGGGAGCTGTTTTTT. Protein: CASSVRGRNTGELFF. The rearrangement links TRBV2 to TRBJ2-2, with D perhaps matching TRBD2 (5 bases). V gave up 4 bases and J gave up 1 base, with 10 bases separating them. The CDR3 length is 15 residues. Germline CDR1 is SNHLY and CDR2 is FYNNEI.

The V and J genes are TRBV28 and TRBJ2-5; D perhaps matches TRBD2 (6 bases). The CDR3 consists of 17 residues. Germline V gives CDR1 MDHEN, CDR2 SYDVKM. Trimming removed 3 bases from V and 7 bases from J, with 24 bases in between. Written as DNA, the CDR3 is TGTGCCAGCAGTTTCCCAGGCCGACGATACGGGAGAGCGACCCAGTACTTC. Amino acid sequence: CASSFPGRRYGRATQYF. Full variable domain (rest looked up from reference TRBV28 and TRBJ2-5): DVKVTQSSRYLVKRTGEKVFLECVQDMDHENMFWYRQDPGLGLRLIYFSYDVKMKEKGDIPEGYSVSREKKERFSLILESASTNQTSMYLCASSFPGRRYGRATQYFGPGTRLLVL.

The rearrangement uses TRBV20-1 and TRBJ2-3; D unclear. CDR3 size: 11 residues. The V end was cut by 5 bases, the J end by 5 bases, with 8 bases between. Germline-derived CDR1 and CDR2 are DFQATT and SNEGSKA (reference sequence). Written as DNA, the CDR3 is TGCAGTGCTCCCTACCTAGATACGCAGTATTTT. Protein product: CSAPYLDTQYF.

The rearrangement joins TRBV7-2 to TRBJ2-7; 7 bases match TRBD2. CDR1 and CDR2 from the germline V gene are SGHTA and FQGNSA. The CDR3 consists of 14 residues. The V segment lost 6 bases and the J segment 6 bases; nucleotides outside the gene matches: 11. In DNA, the CDR3 is TGTGCCAGCAGTCCACGGGGGGTGAAGGGCGAGCAGTACTTC. Encoded protein: CASSPRGVKGEQYF.

This chain connects TRBV7-9 to TRBJ2-5; 9 bases agree with TRBD1. CDR1 and CDR2 (germline): SEHNR, FQNEAQ (reference sequence). V trimming: 5 bases; J trimming: 3 bases; junction bases outside the gene matches: 10. This CDR3 is built from 16 residues. The DNA of the CDR3 is TGTGCCAGCAGCGACCCGCGGGACAGGGCAGAAGAGACCCAGTACTTC. Residues: CASSDPRDRAEETQYF.

The chain couples TRBV4-2 to TRBJ2-1; TRBD2 agrees at 9 bases. The germline V gene has CDR1 LGHNA and CDR2 YNFKEQ. The CDR3 is 13 residues long. V shed 4 bases, J shed 11 bases, and the junction held 6 bases outside the gene matches. CDR3 bases: TGTGCCAGCAGCCTCACCTCTAGCGGGAAGCAGTTCTTC. It translates to CASSLTSSGKQFF.

This clone was counted once. This chain joins TRBV6-1 and TRBJ2-2; TRBD1 aligns across 8 bases. The CDR3 is made up of 16 amino acids. Trimming cost V 4 bases and J 4 bases; bases outside gene matches: 8. Germline V gene lookup returns CDR1 MNHNS and CDR2 SASEGT. The chain's CDR3 is CASSGTGFRSTGELFF. The CDR3 nucleotides are TGTGCCAGCAGTGGGACAGGGTTCCGTTCCACCGGGGAGCTGTTTTTT.

This clone appeared once. In the same sample, other DNA sequences code for this CDR3. This chain joins TRBV18 and TRBJ1-2; 10 bases map to TRBD1. Trimming took 0 bases from V and 5 from J; bases not matched to a gene: 0. Germline V gene data show CDR1 as KGHSH and CDR2 as LQKENI. This CDR3 is built from 14 residues. CDR3 in DNA: TGTGCCAGCTCACCACCGGGACAGGGGTATGGCTACACCTTC. This encodes CASSPPGQGYGYTF. The entire variable domain, with the rest obtained from reference TRBV18 and TRBJ1-2, is as follows: NAGVMQNPRHLVRRRGQEARLRCSPMKGHSHVYWYRQLPEEGLKFMVYLQKENIIDESGMPKERFSAEFPKEGPSILRIQQVVRGDSAAYFCASSPPGQGYGYTFGSGTRLTVV.

This clone was seen more than once but under ten times. The rearrangement links TRBV5-1 to TRBJ2-1; no firm D call. The germline CDR1 and CDR2 sequences are SGHRS and YFSETQ. V lost 0 bases, J lost 8 bases, and 12 bases lay in between. This CDR3 has 14 residues. The CDR3 spells CASSLVILGDEQFF. DNA of the CDR3: TGCGCCAGCAGCTTGGTCATTCTCGGAGATGAGCAGTTCTTC. Full variable domain (remainder filled in from reference TRBV5-1 and TRBJ2-1): KAGVTQTPRYLIKTRGQQVTLSCSPISGHRSVSWYQQTPGQGLQFLFEYFSETQRNKGNFPGRFSGRQFSNSRSEMNVSTLELGDSALYLCASSLVILGDEQFFGPGTRLTVL.

The gene calls are TRBV12-5 and TRBJ2-1; 7 bases are shared with TRBD1. With 0 bases clipped from V and 10 bases from J, the junction kept 6 bases outside the gene matches. The CDR3 covers 14 residues. Germline-derived CDR1 and CDR2 are LGHNT and FRNRAP. The CDR3 protein is CASGLVQRGQEQFF. The CDR3 region has the DNA TGTGCTAGTGGTTTGGTACAAAGGGGACAGGAGCAGTTCTTC.

The chain employs TRBV30 and TRBJ1-2, with D perhaps TRBD1 (6 bases). The CDR3 contains 16 residues. V dropped 3 bases and J dropped 0 bases, with 17 bases sitting between them. Germline assignment: CDR1 GTSNPN and CDR2 SVGIG (reference sequence). As DNA, the CDR3 is TGTGCCTGGAGCGGGGGGCAGGGAATTACTAACTATGGCTACACCTTC. Protein: CAWSGGQGITNYGYTF.

This clone was seen only once. This chain links TRBV4-3 with TRBJ2-1; 11 bases are shared with TRBD1. The CDR3 covers 13 residues. Germline V CDR1 and CDR2: LGHNA, YSLEER. Germline trimming cut 3 bases from V and 8 bases from J; bases unmatched to any gene: 0. CDR3 nucleotides: TGCGCCAGCAGCCAGGGACAGGGGGATGAGCAGTTCTTC. It encodes CASSQGQGDEQFF.

The J gene is TRBJ2-1, the V gene TRBV5-1, with 12 bases lining up with TRBD2. The CDR3 sequence is 18 residues long. V lost 0 bases to trimming and J lost 0 bases; unmatched junction nucleotides: 4. Germline lookup yields CDR1 SGHRS and CDR2 YFSETQ. CDR3 protein: CASSLGLAGEDSYNEQFF. The CDR3, as DNA: TGCGCCAGCAGCTTGGGACTAGCGGGAGAGGACTCCTACAATGAGCAGTTCTTC.

The chain combines TRBV7-2 with TRBJ2-5; TRBD1 agrees at 8 bases. The CDR3 loop spans 16 amino acids. Germline values: CDR1 SGHTA, CDR2 FQGNSA. The J segment lost 0 bases and the V segment lost 4 bases, leaving 7 bases of the junction unmatched. This CDR3 is CASSSNTDRDQETQYF. The CDR3 DNA sequence: TGTGCCAGCAGCTCAAACACGGACAGGGACCAAGAGACCCAGTACTTC.

V gene TRBV28 combines with J gene TRBJ2-1; the D is unclear. The CDR3 length is 13 residues. With 6 bases removed from V and 8 bases from J, the gap between germline ends came to 14 bases. Per the germline V gene, CDR1 is MDHEN and CDR2 is SYDVKM. The CDR3 reads CASSPPVGYEQFF. Here the CDR3 DNA reads TGTGCCAGCAGCCCCCCCGTTGGCTATGAGCAGTTCTTC.

The chain has TRBV6-1 and TRBJ2-5; D might be TRBD1 (6 bases). This CDR3 contains 15 residues. Germline loops: CDR1 MNHNS, CDR2 SASEGT. Trimming left V 1 base short and J 7 bases short, with 16 bases between. The DNA for the CDR3 is TGTGCCAGCAGTGAAGGGGCAGGGACACCCAGGACCCAGTACTTC. It codes for CASSEGAGTPRTQYF.

The chain uses TRBV5-1 and TRBJ2-3, with 7 bases aligning to TRBD1. Germline V gives CDR1 SGHRS, CDR2 YFSETQ. The CDR3 consists of 15 residues. V was pared by 6 bases and J by 2 bases, with 9 bases of the junction left unmatched. This CDR3 is CASIAGTENTDTQYF. The DNA for the CDR3 is TGCGCCAGCATCGCCGGGACAGAAAACACAGATACGCAGTATTTT.

The chain uses TRBV19 and TRBJ1-4, with 7 positions matching TRBD1. Germline-derived CDR1 and CDR2 are LNHDA and SQIVND (reference sequence). V shed 3 bases, J shed 0 bases, and the junction held 7 bases outside the gene matches. The CDR3 sequence is 17 residues long. The CDR3, as DNA: TGTGCCAGTAGTATCCCGACAGGGATTGCAACTAATGAAAAACTGTTTTTT. Its translation is CASSIPTGIATNEKLFF.

The chain has TRBV7-3 and TRBJ2-7, with D possibly being TRBD2 (6 bases). This CDR3 has 15 amino acids. V was shortened by 0 bases and J by 5 bases, with 14 bases between the two germline ends. Germline CDR1 reads SGHTA; CDR2 reads FQGTGA. The CDR3 bases are TGTGCCAGCAGCTTAACGGAGGGTTGGAGGGACGAGCAGTACTTC. Its translation: CASSLTEGWRDEQYF.

This chain joins TRBV6-4 and TRBJ2-1; 7 bases line up with TRBD2. In germline, CDR1 is MRHNA, CDR2 SNTAGT. Germline trimming cut 3 bases from V and 7 bases from J; bases unmatched to any gene: 6. The CDR3 has 14 residues. In nucleotides, the CDR3 is TGTGCCAGCAGTGAAGGCGGGAGACAGAATGAGCAGTTCTTC. Its translation is CASSEGGRQNEQFF.

The chain combines TRBV5-4 with TRBJ2-5, with D possibly being TRBD1 (5 bases). The germline gives CDR1 SGHNT, CDR2 YYREEE (reference sequence). The CDR3 has 14 residues. V lost 4 bases and J 2 bases, leaving 12 bases between the germline ends. The CDR3 protein is CASSQTGDQETQYF. As DNA, the CDR3 is TGTGCCAGCAGCCAAACAGGAGATCAAGAGACCCAGTACTTC. Drawing the rest from reference TRBV5-4 and TRBJ2-5, the complete variable domain is ETGVTQSPTHLIKTRGQQVTLRCSSQSGHNTVSWYQQALGQGPQFIFQYYREEENGRGNFPPRFSGLQFPNYSSELNVNALELDDSALYLCASSQTGDQETQYFGPGTRLLVL.

The V gene is TRBV2, the J gene TRBJ1-4; the match to TRBD1 covers 11 bases. The CDR3 has 17 amino acids. V shed 2 bases, J shed 4 bases, and the junction held 6 bases outside the gene matches. The germline CDR1 and CDR2 sequences are SNHLY and FYNNEI. CDR3 sequence reads: CASSERGQGVLNEKLFF. In DNA, the CDR3 is TGTGCCAGCAGTGAAAGGGGACAGGGGGTCCTTAATGAAAAACTGTTTTTT.

V gene TRBV7-2 combines with J gene TRBJ1-1; D remains unclear. The CDR3 is 13 residues long. With 2 bases removed from V and 0 bases from J, the gap between germline ends came to 4 bases. Germline assignment: CDR1 SGHTA and CDR2 FQGNSA. CDR3 nucleotide sequence: TGTGCCAGCAGCTTATTCATGAACACTGAAGCTTTCTTT. Its translation: CASSLFMNTEAFF.

In DNA, the CDR3 is TGTGCCAGCAGGTGGGGCGGAGCCTACAATGAGCAGTTCTTC. It specifies CASRWGGAYNEQFF. V gene TRBV6-5 combines with J gene TRBJ2-1; D is perhaps TRBD1 (5 bases). The CDR3 sequence is 14 residues long. V lost 6 bases to trimming and J lost 2 bases, with 11 bases between them. In germline, CDR1 is MNHEY, CDR2 SVGAGI.

This clone was detected only once. The rearrangement links TRBV5-8 to TRBJ1-5; D uncertain. Germline CDR1 and CDR2: SGHTS and YDEGEE. V lost 4 bases, J lost 3 bases, and 14 bases lay in between. The CDR3 runs to 15 residues. The CDR3 DNA reads as TGTGCCAGCAGCCCCGACAATCGGAACAATCAGCCCCAGCATTTT. Its translation: CASSPDNRNNQPQHF.

This chain joins TRBV19 and TRBJ1-2, with 9 bases matching TRBD1. The V segment lost 7 bases and the J segment 4 bases; nucleotides outside the gene matches: 10. Per the germline V gene, CDR1 is LNHDA and CDR2 is SQIVND (reference sequence). This CDR3 contains 15 residues. The DNA of the CDR3 is TGTGCCAGTACCCCGGGACAGGGAGGCGTCTATGGCTACACCTTC. This sequence encodes CASTPGQGGVYGYTF.

This chain joins TRBV27 and TRBJ1-1; TRBD1 agrees at 10 bases. The length of the CDR3 is 17 residues. Germline CDR1 is MNHEY and CDR2 is SMNVEV (reference sequence). The V and J ends lost 2 bases and 4 bases, in that order; junction bases with no gene match: 10. Here the CDR3 reads CASSLKGQGRVGTEAFF. For the CDR3, the DNA is TGTGCCAGCAGTTTAAAGGGACAGGGGCGGGTCGGCACTGAAGCTTTCTTT.

The rearrangement joins TRBV7-8 to TRBJ2-1, with D possibly being TRBD2 (6 bases). Per germline, CDR1 SGHVS and CDR2 FQNEAQ. This CDR3 spans 15 amino acids. Trimming left V 1 base short and J 1 base short, with 8 bases between. The CDR3 nucleotides read TGTGCCAGCAGCTTAGGGGACTTGTCCTACAATGAGCAGTTCTTC. As protein: CASSLGDLSYNEQFF.

The CDR3 DNA follows: TGTGCCAGCAGTTTCCGCAGGGGGCCTAGCGGGAGGGCCGTTTCGAGAAACATTCAGTACTTC. Translating it yields CASSFRRGPSGRAVSRNIQYF. This chain links TRBV28 with TRBJ2-4, with 12 positions matching TRBD2. This CDR3 has 21 residues. The germline gives CDR1 MDHEN, CDR2 SYDVKM. Trimming at V came to 3 bases and at J to 6 bases, leaving 21 bases not matched to a gene.